A few counts support the clone carrying this T cell receptor beta chain. The antigen is not known. TCRdb itself ran the reads through MiXCR, one entry per CDR3 protein. This table has some 920,000 distinct CDR3 sequences, less than 35% appearing once. This record belongs to a study of T cell repertoires in cytomegalovirus infection. Study at large: HLA-B-restricted CMV epitopes that are well studied, plus recently identified HLA-C-restricted ones, were used by the study. Both a matching HLA type and CMV infection were indicated by public TCR beta signatures.

Trimming stripped 6 bases from V and 5 bases from J, with 10 bases between. The germline V gene has CDR1 ENHRY and CDR2 SYGVKD. CDR3 length equals 12 residues. Findings and limits, study-wide: Summed frequency of public TCR beta families distinguished CMV carriers with the relevant HLA. Dominating the ex vivo response were TCR beta clonotypes that were CMV-specific and HLA-C-restricted.

The clonotype originates from a human donor in good health (CMV status not recorded). Some clones in this sample may be carry-over from other donors' samples. The specimen comprised cultured CD8+ T cells from PBMCs, sampled from culture after CMV antigen stimulation. This chain joins TRBV10-3 and TRBJ1-2; possibly TRBD1 for D (5 bases). This CDR3 reads CAIREDTYGYTF. CDR3 DNA sequence: TGTGCCATCAGGGAGGACACGTATGGCTACACCTTC.